The next 25 T cell receptor beta chains were all read from a single sample in a study of CD8+ T cells in alopecia areata. RNA extraction was followed by reverse transcription into cDNA, which acted as the sequencing template. TCRdb keeps only in-frame clones here, not all; method: immunoSEQ multiplex PCR. The table includes more than 90,000 clones, around two fifths detected once. Input material: CD4+ T cells sorted from blood. Every receptor here comes from a human donor with alopecia areata.

The chain is built from TRBV5-1 and TRBJ2-5; D gene unclear. Germline-derived CDR1 and CDR2 are SGHRS and YFSETQ. V lost 2 bases and J 1 base, leaving 3 bases between the germline ends. The CDR3 length is 12 residues. CDR3 nucleotide sequence: TGCGCCAGCAGCTTCCCCCAAGAGACCCAGTACTTC. It codes for CASSFPQETQYF.

This sequence joins TRBV7-2 and TRBJ2-3, with D possibly TRBD2 on 6 matching bases. The CDR3 sequence is 15 residues long. V was pared by 2 bases and J by 1 base, with 10 bases between. The germline V gene encodes CDR1 SGHTA and CDR2 FQGNSA. The chain's CDR3 is CASSLLRRGTDTQYF. In DNA form, the CDR3 reads TGTGCCAGCAGCTTACTCAGGAGGGGCACAGATACGCAGTATTTT.

The chain is built from TRBV7-2 and TRBJ2-1; D is ambiguous. CDR1 and CDR2 (germline): SGHTA, FQGNSA. The CDR3 is made up of 13 amino acids. V lost 2 bases, J lost 15 bases, and 17 bases lay in between. Here the CDR3 reads CASSLSPAANGFF. The CDR3, as DNA: TGTGCCAGCAGCTTAAGCCCGGCGGCGAACGGGTTCTTC. The full variable domain, its missing parts supplied by reference TRBV7-2 and TRBJ2-1, is GAGVSQSPSNKVTEKGKDVELRCDPISGHTALYWYRQSLGQGLEFLIYFQGNSAPDKSGLPSDRFSAERTGGSVSTLTIQRTQQEDSAVYLCASSLSPAANGFFGPGTRLTVL.

This clone was seen a handful of times. The chain uses TRBV29-1 and TRBJ2-3; D tentatively fits TRBD1 or TRBD2 (5 bases each). The V gene lost 3 bases and the J gene lost 3 bases, with 16 bases spanning the gap. Germline assignment: CDR1 SQVTM and CDR2 ANQGSEA. This CDR3 is 15 amino acids long. CDR3 sequence reads: CSVERAGSVTDTQYF. CDR3 in DNA: TGCAGCGTTGAGAGGGCAGGGAGTGTGACAGATACGCAGTATTTT.

Details on this clone: The sample has other DNA sequences that encode this CDR3 too. The chain is built from TRBV29-1 and TRBJ2-7; D call uncertain. Germline V gene data show CDR1 as SQVTM and CDR2 as ANQGSEA. The CDR3 extends over 10 amino acids. V lost 5 bases and J 3 bases, leaving 5 bases between the germline ends. The CDR3 DNA reads as TGCAGCGTTAAGGACTACGAGCAGTACTTC. Translated, it gives CSVKDYEQYF.

The chain joins TRBV5-1 to TRBJ1-1; 7 bases match TRBD1. V was clipped by 4 bases and J by 1 base; unmatched bases: 7. Germline CDR1 reads SGHRS; CDR2 reads YFSETQ. The CDR3 has 15 amino acids. The CDR3 bases are TGCGCCAGCAGCCAGGCGACAGGGACGAACACTGAAGCTTTCTTT. Residues: CASSQATGTNTEAFF.

This clone was found a few times. The chain carries TRBV28 and TRBJ2-7; D unclear. The germline V gene has CDR1 MDHEN and CDR2 SYDVKM. Trimming took 2 bases from V and 3 from J, leaving 5 bases between them. This CDR3 spans 12 amino acids. The CDR3: CASSLDLYEQYF. Here the CDR3 DNA reads TGTGCCAGCAGTTTAGACCTCTACGAGCAGTACTTC.

CDR3 sequence (DNA): TGCAGCGTTGTGGACAGGAGCAATCAGCCCCAGCATTTT. The encoded protein is CSVVDRSNQPQHF. This sequence joins TRBV29-1 and TRBJ1-5; TRBD1 matches at 7 bases. J gave up 1 base and V 4 bases, and 1 base lay outside the gene matches. Germline V CDR1 and CDR2: SQVTM, ANQGSEA. The CDR3 has 13 amino acids.

The chain couples TRBV2 to TRBJ1-5; TRBD1 matches at 7 bases. Trimming took 6 bases from V and 0 from J; bases not matched to a gene: 11. CDR1 is SNHLY and CDR2 is FYNNEI in the germline V gene. This CDR3 contains 17 residues. In DNA, the CDR3 is TGTGCCAGCAGCGGACAGGAGATAAGATATAGCAATCAGCCCCAGCATTTT. As protein: CASSGQEIRYSNQPQHF.

The sample holds one count of this clone. The chain is built from TRBV2 and TRBJ1-5, with 12 bases identical to TRBD1. The CDR3 length is 15 residues. Germline V gene data show CDR1 as SNHLY and CDR2 as FYNNEI. Trimming cost V 7 bases and J 6 bases; bases outside gene matches: 7. Here the CDR3 DNA reads TGTGCCAGCAAGAGGGACAGGGGGCAGGGTCAGCCCCAGCATTTT. Protein product: CASKRDRGQGQPQHF.

In DNA, the CDR3 is TGTGCCTGGAGAGTAGCGGGAGGCCTTATGGATACGCAGTATTTT. Its protein product is CAWRVAGGLMDTQYF. V gene TRBV30 combines with J gene TRBJ2-3; 10 positions match TRBD2. From germline, CDR1 is GTSNPN and CDR2 SVGIG (reference sequence). This CDR3 spans 15 amino acids. Trimming took 3 bases from V and 6 from J; bases not matched to a gene: 9.

This chain links TRBV19 with TRBJ1-2, with D hard to call. V gave up 11 bases and J gave up 3 bases, with 13 bases separating them. Germline CDR1 reads LNHDA; CDR2 reads SQIVND (reference sequence). This CDR3 comprises 12 residues. The CDR3, as DNA: TGTGCCTCGAGACTCCGGGACTATGGCTACACCTTC. This gives the protein CASRLRDYGYTF.

The rearrangement links TRBV27 to TRBJ2-5, with D tentatively TRBD1 (5 bases). The CDR3 consists of 13 residues. Per the germline V gene, CDR1 is MNHEY and CDR2 is SMNVEV (reference sequence). V lost 6 bases, J lost 5 bases, and 13 bases lay in between. CDR3 sequence (DNA): TGTGCCAGCAGCCTCCAGGGTTGGGAGACCCAGTACTTC. Amino acids: CASSLQGWETQYF.

This clone was detected a few times. CDR3 sequence (DNA): TGTGCCAGCAACCCCAGCGGGACCGTAAACATTCAGTACTTC. It encodes CASNPSGTVNIQYF. This chain joins TRBV28 and TRBJ2-4; 7 positions agree with TRBD2. Trimming removed 7 bases from V and 6 bases from J; junction bases left unmatched: 9. Germline V gene sequence: CDR1 MDHEN, CDR2 SYDVKM. CDR3 size: 14 residues.

This clone came up a few times. This chain joins TRBV4-2 and TRBJ2-5, with D perhaps TRBD2 (6 bases). V was pared by 0 bases and J by 0 bases, with 11 bases between. Germline V gene data show CDR1 as LGHNA and CDR2 as YNFKEQ. This CDR3 comprises 16 residues. The CDR3 spells CASSQDRGGNQETQYF. CDR3 DNA sequence: TGTGCCAGCAGCCAAGATCGTGGGGGGAACCAAGAGACCCAGTACTTC.

The chain recombines TRBV30 with TRBJ2-3; 10 nucleotides align to TRBD1. The CDR3 consists of 13 residues. V shed 5 bases and J 2 bases; nucleotides not matched to a gene: 1. The germline V gene encodes CDR1 GTSNPN and CDR2 SVGIG (reference sequence). CDR3 nucleotide sequence: TGTGCCTGGGGGACAGGGGACACAGATACGCAGTATTTT. This encodes CAWGTGDTDTQYF. The whole variable domain, filled in from reference TRBV30 and TRBJ2-3, reads SQTIHQWPATLVQPVGSPLSLECTVEGTSNPNLYWYRQAAGRGLQLLFYSVGIGQISSEVPQNLSASRPQDRQFILSSKKLLLSDSGFYLCAWGTGDTDTQYFGPGTRLTVL.

This clone was counted a few times. J is TRBJ1-2 and V is TRBV29-1; 8 bases fit TRBD1. Germline V gene data show CDR1 as SQVTM and CDR2 as ANQGSEA. The CDR3 sequence is 14 residues long. Unmatched junction bases numbered 11, after V lost 6 bases and J lost 5 bases. The CDR3 sequence is CSVSQGGQGYGYTF. For the CDR3, the DNA is TGCAGCGTCAGCCAGGGAGGACAGGGTTATGGCTACACCTTC.

The chain couples TRBV7-2 to TRBJ2-1, with 7 bases matching TRBD1. CDR1 and CDR2 from the germline V gene are SGHTA and FQGNSA. The CDR3 is 13 amino acids. J was trimmed by 10 bases and V by 2 bases; bases with no gene match: 5. In DNA, the CDR3 is TGTGCCAGCAGCTTAACTGAGGGACAGGAGCAGTTCTTC. Amino acid sequence: CASSLTEGQEQFF.

This clone appeared a single time. This chain connects TRBV5-1 to TRBJ2-3; 14 bases line up with TRBD2. With 3 bases clipped from V and 6 bases from J, the junction kept 6 bases outside the gene matches. CDR1 is SGHRS and CDR2 is YFSETQ in the germline V gene. The CDR3 runs 16 residues. The CDR3 bases are TGCGCCAGCAGCTCGGGACTAGCGGGAGTCGGTGATACGCAGTATTTT. This encodes CASSSGLAGVGDTQYF.

V usage is TRBV18 and J usage is TRBJ2-7; D possibly corresponds to TRBD2 (5 bases). V lost 1 base to trimming and J lost 7 bases, with 11 bases between them. Germline CDR1 reads KGHSH; CDR2 reads LQKENI. The CDR3 sequence is 13 residues long. The CDR3 protein is CASSPLEAGEQYF. For the CDR3, the DNA is TGTGCCAGCTCACCACTCGAGGCGGGTGAGCAGTACTTC.

The chain combines TRBV29-1 with TRBJ1-4; 7 positions agree with TRBD1. The CDR3 length is 13 residues. The germline V gene encodes CDR1 SQVTM and CDR2 ANQGSEA. The ends lost 4 bases at V and 6 bases at J; junction bases unmatched: 5. This chain's CDR3 is CSVVIQGHEKLFF. CDR3 in DNA: TGCAGCGTTGTCATACAGGGGCATGAAAAACTGTTTTTT. The full variable domain, rest sourced from reference TRBV29-1 and TRBJ1-4, is SAVISQKPSRDICQRGTSLTIQCQVDSQVTMMFWYRQQPGQSLTLIATANQGSEATYESGFVIDKFPISRPNLTFSTLTVSNMSPEDSSIYLCSVVIQGHEKLFFGSGTQLSVL.

The chain links TRBV15 to TRBJ1-2, with 7 bases fitting TRBD1. Germline V gene data show CDR1 as LNHNV and CDR2 as YYDKDF (reference sequence). The CDR3 is 15 residues long. V lost 1 base and J lost 2; bases outside the gene matches: 4. In DNA, the CDR3 is TGTGCCACCAGCAGAGGGGACAGACGAAACTATGGCTACACCTTC. It translates to CATSRGDRRNYGYTF.

The rearrangement joins TRBV29-1 to TRBJ2-6; D gene uncertain. The germline V and J ends were trimmed by 4 bases and 0 bases, with 10 bases remaining between them. The V gene's germline CDR1 is SQVTM and CDR2 ANQGSEA. The CDR3 contains 15 residues. CDR3 DNA: TGCAGCGTTGTGGTGGGCGGCTCTGGGGCCAACGTCCTGACTTTC. Its protein product is CSVVVGGSGANVLTF.

The chain is built from TRBV7-2 and TRBJ2-2; 7 nucleotides agree with TRBD2. Looked up from germline, CDR1 is SGHTA and CDR2 is FQGNSA. This CDR3 is 15 amino acids long. Unmatched junction bases numbered 6, after V lost 5 bases and J lost 3 bases. The CDR3: CASSERAGYTGELFF. The CDR3 DNA follows: TGTGCCAGCAGCGAGAGAGCGGGGTACACCGGGGAGCTGTTTTTT.

This rearrangement joins TRBV7-2 to TRBJ1-2; the D is unclear. CDR3 length: 15 residues. V shed 4 bases and J shed 6 bases, with 18 bases lying between them. The germline gives CDR1 SGHTA, CDR2 FQGNSA. The CDR3 sequence is CASSSRGRAGDGYTF. CDR3 sequence (DNA): TGTGCCAGCAGCTCCCGCGGGAGGGCGGGAGATGGCTACACCTTC.